This TCR beta chain appears in the sequencing data of a study of T cell responses to AZD1222 COVID-19 vaccine. Points from the study as a whole: Vaccine-associated CD4 TCRs spanned spike, dominant at 160-218 and 743-854.

The CDR3 is made up of 16 amino acids. CDR1 and CDR2 from the germline V gene are KGHSH and LQKENI. V lost 0 bases to trimming and J lost 7 bases, with 16 bases between them. Measured with immunoSEQ multiplex PCR; TCRdb has only the in-frame clones, and not every one. Of around 97,000 clones detected, around 90% appear once; the ten largest clones hold 4% to 5.5%. Comments on this clone: What it recognizes is unknown.

The sample in question was peripheral blood, obtained on day 0 of AZD1222 vaccination. The V gene is TRBV18, the J gene TRBJ1-5; tentatively, D is TRBD1 (5 bases). This TCR was sampled from an adult in good health. In DNA form, the CDR3 reads TGTGCCAGCTCACCACCAAACGGGGGAGCGGGGCAGCCCCAGCATTTT. Amino acid sequence: CASSPPNGGAGQPQHF.